Each of the 9 T cell receptor beta chains below was sequenced from the same sample in a study of human T cells and chemical hapten exposure. TCRdb re-called the RACE reads with MiXCR, one entry per CDR3 protein. The sample contains approximately 400,000 distinct CDR3 sequences, 4.5% to 5.5% of which appear only once. The time point here: pre-sensitization, week 0. Indicated treatment: therapeutic diphenylcyclopropenone sensitization with weekly scalp DPC. Sequencing was performed on whole blood, taken in connection with sensitization to the hapten diphenylcyclopropenone (DPC). These receptors all stem from a woman between 45 and 65 years old with alopecia areata. Some clones in this sample may be carry-over from other donors' samples.

This clonotype was recorded many times. J is TRBJ2-3 and V is TRBV29-1; 9 nucleotides line up with TRBD2. This CDR3 is built from 14 residues. Trimming cost V 1 base and J 5 bases; bases outside gene matches: 4. Germline V gene data show CDR1 as SQVTM and CDR2 as ANQGSEA. The CDR3 nucleotides are TGCAGCGTTGAAGGCGGGAGGGCGGGAGATACGCAGTATTTT. Translation: CSVEGGRAGDTQYF.

This clonotype was seen at least ten times. The rearrangement uses TRBV27 and TRBJ2-5, with D perhaps TRBD1 (7 bases). This CDR3 region has 13 residues. Trimming removed 5 bases at V and 5 bases at J, with 12 bases between. Germline V gives CDR1 MNHEY, CDR2 SMNVEV (reference sequence). Here the CDR3 reads CASSATGRETQYF. CDR3 sequence (DNA): TGTGCCAGCAGTGCGACAGGGAGGGAGACCCAGTACTTC.

The genes are TRBV7-2 and TRBJ1-1, with a weak D call TRBD1 (5 bases). The CDR3 has 14 amino acids. V was clipped by 0 bases and J by 5 bases, with 10 bases between them. Looked up from germline, CDR1 is SGHTA and CDR2 is FQGNSA. The CDR3 DNA reads as TGTGCCAGCAGCTTAGCGTTGAGGGGAACTGAAGCTTTCTTT. Translation: CASSLALRGTEAFF. The full variable domain, in which reference TRBV7-2 and TRBJ1-1 provide the parts outside the CDR3, is GAGVSQSPSNKVTEKGKDVELRCDPISGHTALYWYRQSLGQGLEFLIYFQGNSAPDKSGLPSDRFSAERTGGSVSTLTIQRTQQEDSAVYLCASSLALRGTEAFFGQGTRLTVV.

This clonotype was seen repeatedly, ten times or more. The chain carries TRBV7-8 and TRBJ2-7; tentative D call: TRBD2 (6 bases). The CDR3 has 15 residues. From germline, CDR1 is SGHVS and CDR2 FQNEAQ. Trimming removed 5 bases from V and 0 bases from J, with 14 bases in between. CDR3 bases: TGTGCCAGCAGCCGAACGGGACTCAGCTCCTACGAGCAGTACTTC. Residues: CASSRTGLSSYEQYF.

This clonotype was counted at least ten times. The chain has TRBV21-1 and TRBJ2-7; the table's D call, TRBD1, was not checked against the DNA. TRBV21-1 is described as a pseudogene. The CDR3 covers 13 residues. The chain's CDR3 is CASTPRGRYEQYF. CDR3 sequence (DNA): TGTGCCAGCACCCCCCGTGGACGCTACGAGCAGTACTTC.

The V call is TRBV12-3 or TRBV12-4, the J call TRBJ2-7; 7 bases match TRBD1. The CDR3 spans 13 residues. Unmatched junction bases numbered 6, after V lost 5 bases and J lost 5 bases. CDR3 sequence reads: CASSRTGPDEQYF. The CDR3 DNA follows: TGTGCCAGCAGTAGGACAGGTCCCGACGAGCAGTACTTC.

The gene calls are TRBV5-6 and TRBJ1-6, with D perhaps TRBD1 (6 bases). This CDR3 contains 17 residues. CDR1 is SGHDT and CDR2 is YYEEEE in the germline V gene. V lost 1 base and J lost 0, with 11 bases in between. The chain's CDR3 is CASSLPTGSSYNSPLHF. The CDR3 nucleotides are TGTGCCAGCAGCTTGCCAACAGGGAGCTCCTATAATTCACCCCTCCACTTT.

This clonotype was found many times. This sequence joins TRBV7-9 and TRBJ2-1; unclear D gene. The CDR3 is made up of 13 amino acids. V lost 2 bases, J lost 8 bases, and 10 bases lay in between. Germline CDR1 is SEHNR and CDR2 is FQNEAQ (reference sequence). CDR3 bases: TGTGCCAGCAGCTTATTCCGCCTCGATGAGCAGTTCTTC. Encoded protein: CASSLFRLDEQFF.

This clonotype was seen ten or more times. This sequence joins TRBV7-9 and TRBJ1-1; 12 positions match TRBD1. Trimming cost V 5 bases and J 1 base; bases outside gene matches: 2. The CDR3 totals 15 residues. Germline assignment: CDR1 SEHNR and CDR2 FQNEAQ (reference sequence). The CDR3 loop is CASSRGQGANTEAFF. DNA of the CDR3: TGTGCCAGCAGCAGGGGACAGGGGGCGAACACTGAAGCTTTCTTT. The complete variable domain, with remaining parts taken from reference TRBV7-9 and TRBJ1-1, reads DTGVSQNPRHKITKRGQNVTFRCDPISEHNRLYWYRQTLGQGPEFLTYFQNEAQLEKSRLLSDRFSAERPKGSFSTLEIQRTEQGDSAMYLCASSRGQGANTEAFFGQGTRLTVV.